This T cell receptor beta chain stems from a study of cytomegalovirus exposure and HLA in healthy donors. Whole-study context: Counted in an early data release were about 80 million unique TCRs from HLA-typed donors.

There are 13 residues in the CDR3. V gave up 6 bases and J gave up 3 bases, with 13 bases separating them. CDR1 and CDR2 from the germline V gene are SGHTS and YDEGEE. This PCR relied on a set of 60 Vbeta primers and 13 Jbeta primers. Clones were read by immunoSEQ multiplex PCR, and TCRdb kept only the in-frame ones, dropping some. The sample shows about 76,000 clones, around four fifths of them seen only once. The gene calls are TRBV5-8 and TRBJ2-7; D is unclear. Input material: PBMCs. This receptor was identified in a woman aged 40 to 50 in good health and CMV-seropositive. The CDR3 is CASKFLSRYEQYF. The CDR3 nucleotides read TGTGCCAGCAAATTCCTATCTCGCTACGAGCAGTACTTC.